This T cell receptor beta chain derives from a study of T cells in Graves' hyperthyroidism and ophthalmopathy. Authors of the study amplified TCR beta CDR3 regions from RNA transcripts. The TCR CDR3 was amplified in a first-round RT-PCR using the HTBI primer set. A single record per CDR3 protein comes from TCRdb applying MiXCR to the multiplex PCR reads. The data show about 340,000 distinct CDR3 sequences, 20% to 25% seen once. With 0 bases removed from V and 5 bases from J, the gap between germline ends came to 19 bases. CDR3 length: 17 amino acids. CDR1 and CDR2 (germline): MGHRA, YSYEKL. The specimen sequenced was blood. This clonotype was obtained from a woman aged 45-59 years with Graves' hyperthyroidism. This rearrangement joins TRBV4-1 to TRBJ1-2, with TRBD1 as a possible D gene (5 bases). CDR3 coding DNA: TGCGCCAGCAGCCAAGAAGGACCGACATCGGGGGTTTATGGCTACACCTTC. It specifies CASSQEGPTSGVYGYTF.